The 28 T cell receptor beta chains reported below all come from one sample, sequenced in a study of long-term antiretroviral therapy in people with HIV. Run at survey level, the immunoSEQ assay was version v3.0. Profiling relied on immunoSEQ multiplex PCR, and the TCRdb table lists in-frame clones only, not all of them. The data show tens of thousands of clones, with about four fifths seen just once and 7.9% held by the top ten. The sample was unsorted PBMCs, taken 0.4 years before starting antiretroviral therapy. Receptors originate from a man between 18 and 29 years old with HIV.

The CDR3: CASSVEGQPPYNEQFF. CDR3 nucleotides: TGTGCCAGCAGCGTAGAAGGGCAACCCCCCTACAATGAGCAGTTCTTC. The rearrangement uses TRBV9 and TRBJ2-1; D is uncertain. Trimming cost V 0 bases and J 2 bases, with 12 bases left between them. This CDR3 is built from 16 residues. Germline V gene sequence: CDR1 SGDLS, CDR2 YYNGEE.

The chain has TRBV18 and TRBJ2-1; a possible D gene is TRBD2 (5 bases). The germline gives CDR1 KGHSH, CDR2 LQKENI. The V gene lost 7 bases and the J gene lost 9 bases, with 10 bases spanning the gap. There are 11 residues in the CDR3. This chain's CDR3 is CASFLGSEQFF. CDR3 in DNA: TGTGCCAGCTTCTTGGGGAGTGAGCAGTTCTTC.

This clone was seen only once. The rearrangement joins TRBV6-1 to TRBJ1-5, with D possibly matching TRBD1 (5 bases). V was trimmed by 2 bases and J by 7 bases, leaving 12 bases between them. The length of the CDR3 is 14 residues. Germline V CDR1 and CDR2: MNHNS, SASEGT. The chain's CDR3 is CASSERQGGQPQHF. For the CDR3, the DNA is TGTGCCAGCAGTGAAAGGCAGGGAGGACAGCCCCAGCATTTT.

V gene TRBV23-1 combines with J gene TRBJ1-1, with 7 bases that match TRBD1. TRBV23-1 is an ORF; its function is uncertain. This CDR3 comprises 11 residues. The V and J ends lost 5 bases and 7 bases, in that order; junction bases with no gene match: 1. The CDR3: CASSGQVEAFF. CDR3 DNA: TGCGCCAGCAGTGGACAGGTTGAAGCTTTCTTT.

This chain joins TRBV29-1 and TRBJ2-7; possibly TRBD1 or TRBD2 for D (5 bases each). Trimming removed 4 bases from V and 3 bases from J, with 10 bases in between. The CDR3 spans 12 residues. Germline loops: CDR1 SQVTM, CDR2 ANQGSEA. The CDR3 loop reads CSVGGDGYEQYF. The CDR3 region has the DNA TGCAGCGTTGGAGGGGATGGCTACGAGCAGTACTTC.

The V and J genes are TRBV19 and TRBJ2-7, with D possibly called TRBD1 or TRBD2 (5 bases each). The V gene lost 1 base and the J gene lost 2 bases, with 12 bases spanning the gap. The germline gives CDR1 LNHDA, CDR2 SQIVND (reference sequence). CDR3 size: 15 residues. CDR3 residues: CASSIVGAAAYEQYF. CDR3 sequence (DNA): TGTGCCAGTAGTATAGTAGGGGCAGCGGCCTACGAGCAGTACTTC. Together with reference TRBV19 and TRBJ2-7, the CDR3 gives the full variable domain: DGGITQSPKYLFRKEGQNVTLSCEQNLNHDAMYWYRQDPGQGLRLIYYSQIVNDFQKGDIAEGYSVSREKKESFPLTVTSAQKNPTAFYLCASSIVGAAAYEQYFGPGTRLTVT.

This clone was seen a handful of times. This chain links TRBV4-1 with TRBJ1-5; D uncertain. The germline V gene encodes CDR1 MGHRA and CDR2 YSYEKL. The length of the CDR3 is 13 residues. V was pared by 0 bases and J by 4 bases, with 4 bases between. In nucleotides, the CDR3 is TGCGCCAGCAGCCAAGAGACAAATCAGCCCCAGCATTTT. This sequence encodes CASSQETNQPQHF.

CDR3 in DNA: TGTGCCAGCAGCAAACGACGGACGAGAAATGAAAAACTGTTTTTT. The encoded protein is CASSKRRTRNEKLFF. This chain joins TRBV7-3 and TRBJ1-4; no clear D gene. V lost 5 bases to trimming and J lost 5 bases, with 15 bases between them. In germline, CDR1 is SGHTA, CDR2 FQGTGA. This CDR3 has 15 amino acids.

The V call is TRBV9, the J call TRBJ1-5, with a possible D match to TRBD1 (5 bases). Germline CDR1 is SGDLS and CDR2 is YYNGEE. V gave up 1 base and J gave up 1 base, with 9 bases separating them. CDR3 length: 15 amino acids. This CDR3 is CASSVSQGSNQPQHF. In nucleotides, the CDR3 is TGTGCCAGCAGCGTAAGCCAGGGCAGCAATCAGCCCCAGCATTTT.

This clone was seen a handful of times. The chain carries TRBV27 and TRBJ2-3; D possibly matches TRBD1 or TRBD2 (5 bases each). V was trimmed by 5 bases and J by 8 bases, leaving 17 bases between them. CDR1 MNHEY and CDR2 SMNVEV come from the germline V gene (reference sequence). The CDR3 has 14 amino acids. The CDR3 coding sequence is TGTGCCAGCAGTGTAGGGACGATATACGTTACGCAGTATTTT. Its protein product is CASSVGTIYVTQYF.

This chain joins TRBV5-1 and TRBJ1-1; 7 bases are a match to TRBD1. V lost 2 bases to trimming and J lost 5 bases; unmatched junction nucleotides: 3. The CDR3 covers 13 residues. CDR1 is SGHRS and CDR2 is YFSETQ in the germline V gene. The CDR3 DNA is TGCGCCAGCAGCTTTACAGGGGATACTGAAGCTTTCTTT. This gives the protein CASSFTGDTEAFF.

The chain has TRBV5-1 and TRBJ1-2; 9 bases agree with TRBD1. Germline trimming cut 4 bases from V and 9 bases from J; bases unmatched to any gene: 7. Germline CDR1 and CDR2: SGHRS and YFSETQ. This CDR3 is built from 13 residues. CDR3 in amino acids: CASSPGQGGSYTF. CDR3 DNA sequence: TGCGCCAGCAGCCCGGGACAGGGTGGGAGCTACACCTTC.

The chain joins TRBV7-6 to TRBJ2-6, with D perhaps TRBD2 (6 bases). V was pared by 0 bases and J by 3 bases, with 15 bases between. CDR3 length equals 18 residues. Germline-derived CDR1 and CDR2 are SGHVS and FNYEAQ. CDR3 in amino acids: CASSLALQAGYGANVLTF. DNA for the CDR3: TGTGCCAGCAGCTTAGCGCTACAGGCGGGGTATGGGGCCAACGTCCTGACTTTC. The full variable domain, its missing parts supplied by reference TRBV7-6 and TRBJ2-6, is GAGVSQSPRYKVTKRGQDVALRCDPISGHVSLYWYRQALGQGPEFLTYFNYEAQQDKSGLPNDRFSAERPEGSISTLTIQRTEQRDSAMYRCASSLALQAGYGANVLTFGAGSRLTVL.

The genes are TRBV7-2 and TRBJ2-7; 14 bases align to TRBD2. Germline lookup yields CDR1 SGHTA and CDR2 FQGNSA. This CDR3 contains 15 residues. V shed 3 bases, J shed 3 bases, and the junction held 1 base outside the gene matches. The CDR3 nucleotides are TGTGCCAGCAGCTTCGGACTAGCGGGGGGCTACGAGCAGTACTTC. As protein: CASSFGLAGGYEQYF.

The CDR3 sequence is CASSDTAGGYTGELFF. The CDR3 DNA sequence: TGTGCCAGCAGTGATACGGCAGGGGGGTACACCGGGGAGCTGTTTTTT. The chain has TRBV2 and TRBJ2-2; maybe TRBD1 (7 bases). The germline V gene encodes CDR1 SNHLY and CDR2 FYNNEI. Trimming removed 3 bases at V and 3 bases at J, with 14 bases between. The CDR3 sequence is 16 residues long.

This chain connects TRBV5-6 to TRBJ2-2; a weak D match, TRBD1 (5 bases). CDR1 is SGHDT, CDR2 YYEEEE, per germline. The CDR3 contains 17 residues. Trimming cost V 0 bases and J 3 bases, with 15 bases left between them. For the CDR3, the DNA is TGTGCCAGCAGCTTGGAGTGGGTCAGGGATCACACCGGGGAGCTGTTTTTT. It specifies CASSLEWVRDHTGELFF.

V is TRBV29-1 and J is TRBJ1-5; D not resolved. Looked up from germline, CDR1 is SQVTM and CDR2 is ANQGSEA. This CDR3 spans 14 amino acids. Trimming shortened V by 3 bases and J by 3 bases, and 12 bases separated the two germline ends. The CDR3, as DNA: TGCAGCGTTGACGTCCTTGGGGACAATCAGCCCCAGCATTTT. This codes for CSVDVLGDNQPQHF.

The chain joins TRBV7-2 to TRBJ2-7; 7 bases agree with TRBD1. This CDR3 spans 14 amino acids. Germline V gene sequence: CDR1 SGHTA, CDR2 FQGNSA. The junction had 3 bases not matched to a gene; V was cut back by 4 bases and J by 0 bases. DNA of the CDR3: TGTGCCAGCAGCTCCTGGGACAGCTCCTACGAGCAGTACTTC. Protein product: CASSSWDSSYEQYF. Supplemented by reference TRBV7-2 and TRBJ2-7, the full variable domain reads GAGVSQSPSNKVTEKGKDVELRCDPISGHTALYWYRQSLGQGLEFLIYFQGNSAPDKSGLPSDRFSAERTGGSVSTLTIQRTQQEDSAVYLCASSSWDSSYEQYFGPGTRLTVT.

The V call is TRBV5-1, the J call TRBJ1-6; D is unresolved. V gave up 3 bases and J gave up 1 base, with 11 bases separating them. This CDR3 is 16 amino acids long. Per the germline V gene, CDR1 is SGHRS and CDR2 is YFSETQ. CDR3 residues: CASSSGRRSYNSPLHF. The CDR3 bases are TGCGCCAGCAGCTCCGGGCGCAGGTCCTATAATTCACCCCTCCACTTT.

This clone has just one count. The rearrangement joins TRBV30 to TRBJ1-1, with D possibly matching TRBD1 (5 bases). CDR3 length: 11 amino acids. Deletions cut 5 bases from V and 10 bases from J, with 14 bases between. The V gene's germline CDR1 is GTSNPN and CDR2 SVGIG (reference sequence). In DNA, the CDR3 is TGTGCCTGGGCCCTGGGGCCGTCAGCTTTCTTT. The encoded protein is CAWALGPSAFF.

The chain uses TRBV7-3 and TRBJ2-1; 8 nucleotides line up with TRBD2. The CDR3 extends over 14 amino acids. Germline CDR1 and CDR2: SGHTA and FQGTGA. The V segment lost 4 bases and the J segment 7 bases; nucleotides outside the gene matches: 6. The DNA for the CDR3 is TGTGCCAGCAGCTCGAGCGGGAGTGGTAATGAGCAGTTCTTC. Protein: CASSSSGSGNEQFF.

The chain carries TRBV7-3 and TRBJ2-1; D unresolved. The V end lost 1 base, the J end lost 9 bases, and 10 bases lay between the germline ends. Germline lookup yields CDR1 SGHTA and CDR2 FQGTGA. The CDR3 has 13 amino acids. DNA for the CDR3: TGTGCCAGCAGCTTAAGGTTGAGGAGTGAGCAGTTCTTC. It is translated as CASSLRLRSEQFF.

The chain has TRBV6-1 and TRBJ2-1; 10 bases are a match to TRBD1. Germline loops: CDR1 MNHNS, CDR2 SASEGT. The CDR3 has 14 residues. V gave up 7 bases and J gave up 5 bases; unmatched junction bases: 5. CDR3 coding DNA: TGTGCCAGCATCCGACAGGGGGCGGACAATGAGCAGTTCTTC. It yields the protein CASIRQGADNEQFF.

The chain carries TRBV7-9 and TRBJ1-5, with D unresolved. CDR1 SEHNR and CDR2 FQNEAQ come from the germline V gene (reference sequence). The CDR3 consists of 12 residues. V gave up 5 bases and J gave up 2 bases, with 4 bases separating them. The CDR3 here is CASSQRNQPQHF. The DNA for the CDR3 is TGTGCCAGCAGCCAACGCAATCAGCCCCAGCATTTT.

The CDR3 reads CASSFGQTNTGELFF. The CDR3 DNA reads as TGTGCCAGCAGTTTCGGACAGACGAACACCGGGGAGCTGTTTTTT. V and J are TRBV28 and TRBJ2-2, with D possibly matching TRBD1 (6 bases). With 3 bases removed from V and 0 bases from J, the gap between germline ends came to 8 bases. Germline CDR1 is MDHEN and CDR2 is SYDVKM. This CDR3 spans 15 amino acids.

This chain joins TRBV30 and TRBJ2-3; 7 bases match TRBD1. V trimming: 7 bases; J trimming: 8 bases; junction bases outside the gene matches: 6. Germline V gene lookup returns CDR1 GTSNPN and CDR2 SVGIG (reference sequence). The CDR3 runs to 11 residues. Written as DNA, the CDR3 is TGTGCCTCGTCAGGGGGTGGTACGCAGTATTTT. Amino acids: CASSGGGTQYF.

The V call is TRBV5-1, the J call TRBJ2-7, with 9 bases that match TRBD1. The germline CDR1 and CDR2 sequences are SGHRS and YFSETQ. V shed 0 bases and J 2 bases; nucleotides not matched to a gene: 3. The CDR3 is made up of 15 amino acids. CDR3 bases: TGCGCCAGCAGCTTGGGTGGGACAGGGACCTACGAGCAGTACTTC. As protein: CASSLGGTGTYEQYF.

The rearrangement uses TRBV4-1 and TRBJ2-2; D may be TRBD1 or TRBD2 (5 bases each). Germline CDR1 MGHRA, CDR2 YSYEKL. Trimming left V 6 bases short and J 5 bases short, with 16 bases between. This CDR3 comprises 15 residues. CDR3 in DNA: TGCGCCAGCAGTCAGGAGACCTGGGGGACCGGGGAGCTGTTTTTT. It encodes CASSQETWGTGELFF.